Below, one TCR beta chain is given with its context. What it binds is unknown. Germline-derived CDR1 and CDR2 are MNHEY and SVGAGI. The CDR3 contains 16 residues. This sample is part of a study of T cells expressing NK-cell markers. Study observations and caveats: Dominant NKG2C+ clonotypes made up roughly 1.0-7.0% of CD8+ T cells in roughly six donors.

TCRdb reworked the 5' RACE reads into one entry per CDR3 protein, no DNA. This sample contains some 500,000 distinct CDR3 sequences. This sequence originates from a woman in her fifties or sixties in good health. V is TRBV6-5 and J is TRBJ2-2; TCRdb returns TRBD2, unconfirmable since there is no DNA. Sequencing used blood T cells: a sorted CD56 or NKG2C T cell subset, CD4+ or CD8+ T cells, or bulk PBMC T cells (not recorded which). The CDR3 region is CASSTWGSGHTGELFF.